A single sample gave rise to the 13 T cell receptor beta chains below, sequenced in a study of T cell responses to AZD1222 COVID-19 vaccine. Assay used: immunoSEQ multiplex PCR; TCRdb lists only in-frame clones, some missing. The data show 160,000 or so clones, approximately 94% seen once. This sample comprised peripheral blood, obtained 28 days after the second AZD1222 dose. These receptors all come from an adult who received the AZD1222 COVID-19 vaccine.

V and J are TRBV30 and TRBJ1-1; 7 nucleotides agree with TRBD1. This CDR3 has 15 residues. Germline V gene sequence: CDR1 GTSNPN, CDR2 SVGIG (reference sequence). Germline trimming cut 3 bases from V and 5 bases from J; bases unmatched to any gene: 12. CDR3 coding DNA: TGTGCCTGGAGCCCCCCTTCAGGGGGACGGACTGAAGCTTTCTTT. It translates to CAWSPPSGGRTEAFF.

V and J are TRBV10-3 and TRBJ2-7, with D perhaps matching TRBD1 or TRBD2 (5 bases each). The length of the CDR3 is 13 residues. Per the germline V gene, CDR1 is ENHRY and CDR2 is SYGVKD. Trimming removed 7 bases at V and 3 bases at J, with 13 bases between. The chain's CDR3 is CAIMPGQLYEQYF. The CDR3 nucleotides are TGTGCCATCATGCCGGGGCAGCTCTACGAGCAGTACTTC.

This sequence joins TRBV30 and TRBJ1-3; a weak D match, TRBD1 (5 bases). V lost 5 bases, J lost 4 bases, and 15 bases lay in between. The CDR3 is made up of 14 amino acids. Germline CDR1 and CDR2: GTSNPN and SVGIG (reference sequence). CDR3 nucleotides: TGTGCCTGGGGGTTTGGGGCATCAGGAAACACCATATATTTT. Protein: CAWGFGASGNTIYF.

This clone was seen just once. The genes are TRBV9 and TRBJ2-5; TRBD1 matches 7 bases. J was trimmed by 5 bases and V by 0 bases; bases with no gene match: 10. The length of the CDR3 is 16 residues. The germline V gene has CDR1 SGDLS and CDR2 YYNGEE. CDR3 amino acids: CASSVAGTALWETQYF. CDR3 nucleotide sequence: TGTGCCAGCAGCGTAGCCGGGACAGCTTTATGGGAGACCCAGTACTTC. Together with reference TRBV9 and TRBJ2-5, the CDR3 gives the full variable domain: DSGVTQTPKHLITATGQRVTLRCSPRSGDLSVYWYQQSLDQGLQFLIQYYNGEERAKGNILERFSAQQFPDLHSELNLSSLELGDSALYFCASSVAGTALWETQYFGPGTRLLVL.

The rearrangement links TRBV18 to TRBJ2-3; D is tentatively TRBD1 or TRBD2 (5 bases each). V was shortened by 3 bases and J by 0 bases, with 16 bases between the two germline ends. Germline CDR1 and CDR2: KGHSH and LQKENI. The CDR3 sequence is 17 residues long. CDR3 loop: CASSPQGPATSTDTQYF. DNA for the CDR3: TGTGCCAGCTCACCCCAGGGACCCGCTACGAGCACAGATACGCAGTATTTT.

The CDR3 protein is CASSPGRTQETQYF. Here the CDR3 DNA reads TGTGCCAGCTCACCAGGACGGACCCAAGAGACCCAGTACTTC. The rearrangement uses TRBV18 and TRBJ2-5; D gene ambiguous. This CDR3 is 14 amino acids long. The germline V gene has CDR1 KGHSH and CDR2 LQKENI. V lost 2 bases and J 1 base, leaving 8 bases between the germline ends.

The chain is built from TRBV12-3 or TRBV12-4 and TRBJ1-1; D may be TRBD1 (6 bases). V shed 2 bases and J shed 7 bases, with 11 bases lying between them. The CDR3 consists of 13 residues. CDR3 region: CASSLTGGSEAFF. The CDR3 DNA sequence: TGTGCCAGCAGTTTAACGGGGGGCAGTGAAGCTTTCTTT.

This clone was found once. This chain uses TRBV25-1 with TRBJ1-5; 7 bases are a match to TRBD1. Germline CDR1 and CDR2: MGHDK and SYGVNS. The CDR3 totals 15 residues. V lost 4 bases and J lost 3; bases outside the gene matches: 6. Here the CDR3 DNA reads TGTGCCAGCAGTGCGAACAGGGGAACCAATCAGCCCCAGCATTTT. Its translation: CASSANRGTNQPQHF.

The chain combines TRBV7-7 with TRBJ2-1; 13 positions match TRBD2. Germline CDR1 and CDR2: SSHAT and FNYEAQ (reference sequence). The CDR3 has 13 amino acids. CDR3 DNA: TGTGCGAATACTAGCGGGAGGGCCAATGAGCAGTTCTTC. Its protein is CANTSGRANEQFF.

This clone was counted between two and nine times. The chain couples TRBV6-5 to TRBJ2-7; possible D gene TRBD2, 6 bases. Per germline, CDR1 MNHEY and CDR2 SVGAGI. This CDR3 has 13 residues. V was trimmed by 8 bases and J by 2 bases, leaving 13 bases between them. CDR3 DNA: TGTGCCAGCGGACCTAGCGAAACCTACGAGCAGTACTTC. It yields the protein CASGPSETYEQYF.

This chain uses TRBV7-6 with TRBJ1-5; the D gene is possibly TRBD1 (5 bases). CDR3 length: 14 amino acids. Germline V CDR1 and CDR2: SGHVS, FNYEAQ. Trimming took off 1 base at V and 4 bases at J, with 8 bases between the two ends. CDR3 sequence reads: CASSLGEGNQPQHF. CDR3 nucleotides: TGTGCCAGCAGCTTAGGAGAGGGGAATCAGCCCCAGCATTTT.

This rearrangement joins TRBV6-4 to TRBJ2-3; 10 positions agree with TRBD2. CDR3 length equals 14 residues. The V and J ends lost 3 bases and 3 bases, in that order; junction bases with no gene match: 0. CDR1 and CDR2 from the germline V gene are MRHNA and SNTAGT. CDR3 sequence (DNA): TGTGCCAGCAGTGAGGGACTAGCGACAGATACGCAGTATTTT. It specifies CASSEGLATDTQYF.

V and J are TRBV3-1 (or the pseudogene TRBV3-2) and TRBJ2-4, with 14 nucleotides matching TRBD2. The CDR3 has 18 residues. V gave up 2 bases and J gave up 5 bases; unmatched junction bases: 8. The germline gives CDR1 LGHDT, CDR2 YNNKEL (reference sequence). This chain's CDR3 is CASSQWGLAGVEENIQYF. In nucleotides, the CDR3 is TGTGCCAGCAGCCAATGGGGACTAGCGGGAGTAGAGGAAAACATTCAGTACTTC.